These 25 T cell receptor beta chains were sequenced from one sample in a study of CD8 T cells in Susac syndrome. Reverse transcription of roughly 0.45 to 1 ug RNA used random hexamers. TCRdb processed the immunoSEQ multiplex PCR reads anew with MiXCR; each CDR3 protein has one entry. The table lists about 180,000 distinct CDR3 sequences, roughly 94% of them singletons. The sequenced material came from CD4+ T cells from PBMCs. Receptors were obtained from a human donor with Susac syndrome.

J is TRBJ2-1 and V is TRBV13; the D is unclear. The ends were cut back, 5 bases at V and 0 bases at J, with 14 bases in the middle. This CDR3 is built from 16 residues. Germline V lookup: CDR1 PRHDT, CDR2 FYEKMQ (reference sequence). CDR3: CASSGPIGASYNEQFF. The DNA of the CDR3 is TGTGCCAGCAGCGGGCCTATAGGAGCCTCCTACAATGAGCAGTTCTTC.

This clonotype was counted a single time. This sequence joins TRBV7-9 and TRBJ1-4; the D gene is possibly TRBD1 (5 bases). This CDR3 spans 14 amino acids. The germline V gene has CDR1 SEHNR and CDR2 FQNEAQ (reference sequence). V lost 7 bases and J 7 bases, leaving 16 bases between the germline ends. The CDR3 region is CASISGGLSEKLFF. The CDR3 bases are TGTGCCAGCATCTCCGGGGGATTAAGTGAAAAACTGTTTTTT. The full variable domain, with the rest looked up from reference TRBV7-9 and TRBJ1-4, is DTGVSQNPRHKITKRGQNVTFRCDPISEHNRLYWYRQTLGQGPEFLTYFQNEAQLEKSRLLSDRFSAERPKGSFSTLEIQRTEQGDSAMYLCASISGGLSEKLFFGSGTQLSVL.

The rearrangement links TRBV6-5 to TRBJ1-1; TRBD1 is a possible D gene (5 bases). From germline, CDR1 is MNHEY and CDR2 SVGAGI. This CDR3 region has 15 residues. V lost 6 bases and J 1 base, leaving 15 bases between the germline ends. CDR3 bases: TGTGCCAGCAGGATGGGACGGCTGAAGAACACTGAAGCTTTCTTT. Translation gives CASRMGRLKNTEAFF.

V and J are TRBV2 and TRBJ2-7; D is unclear. The CDR3 contains 11 residues. Per germline, CDR1 SNHLY and CDR2 FYNNEI. V lost 6 bases and J 2 bases, leaving 5 bases between the germline ends. The CDR3 coding sequence is TGTGCCAGCAGGGTTACCTACGAGCAGTACTTC. It codes for CASRVTYEQYF.

This sequence joins TRBV30 and TRBJ1-1; no firm D call. In germline, CDR1 is GTSNPN, CDR2 SVGIG (reference sequence). This CDR3 is built from 13 residues. V lost 3 bases and J 5 bases, leaving 13 bases between the germline ends. Here the CDR3 reads CAWRFSLYTEAFF. The CDR3 DNA sequence: TGTGCCTGGAGGTTTTCTTTGTATACTGAAGCTTTCTTT.

The chain carries TRBV27 and TRBJ1-6; 8 bases match TRBD1. Germline-derived CDR1 and CDR2 are MNHEY and SMNVEV (reference sequence). The CDR3 runs to 13 residues. The trim removed 6 bases at V and 9 bases at J, leaving 4 bases unmatched. The CDR3 bases are TGTGCCAGCAGCCCGACAGGGGTTTCACCCCTCCACTTT. The encoded protein is CASSPTGVSPLHF.

This sequence joins TRBV28 and TRBJ2-1; a weak D match, TRBD1 (5 bases). Germline values: CDR1 MDHEN, CDR2 SYDVKM. This CDR3 comprises 16 residues. The V gene lost 6 bases and the J gene lost 4 bases, with 19 bases spanning the gap. CDR3 in amino acids: CASRGSLVSGYNEQFF. CDR3 coding DNA: TGTGCCAGCAGAGGAAGCCTGGTATCAGGGTACAATGAGCAGTTCTTC. Full variable domain (remainder filled in from reference TRBV28 and TRBJ2-1): DVKVTQSSRYLVKRTGEKVFLECVQDMDHENMFWYRQDPGLGLRLIYFSYDVKMKEKGDIPEGYSVSREKKERFSLILESASTNQTSMYLCASRGSLVSGYNEQFFGPGTRLTVL.

This chain uses TRBV11-2 with TRBJ1-1; no firm D call. V was pared by 6 bases and J by 1 base, with 15 bases between. This CDR3 contains 15 residues. The germline CDR1 and CDR2 sequences are SGHAT and FQNNGV. The CDR3 protein is CASSSLGRENTEAFF. The CDR3 DNA reads as TGTGCCAGCAGTTCCCTCGGGAGGGAGAACACTGAAGCTTTCTTT.

The chain joins TRBV25-1 to TRBJ2-7, with TRBD2 as a possible D gene (6 bases). The V end was cut by 4 bases, the J end by 2 bases, with 12 bases between. This CDR3 has 14 residues. From germline, CDR1 is MGHDK and CDR2 SYGVNS. The CDR3 loop is CASSGSGEAYEQYF. As DNA, the CDR3 is TGTGCCAGCAGTGGCTCGGGGGAGGCCTACGAGCAGTACTTC.

The chain employs TRBV11-2 and TRBJ2-1; D is uncertain. The germline V and J ends were trimmed by 6 bases and 2 bases, with 8 bases remaining between them. This CDR3 contains 13 residues. Looked up from germline, CDR1 is SGHAT and CDR2 is FQNNGV. CDR3: CASSGTPYNEQFF. The CDR3 DNA reads as TGTGCCAGCAGTGGTACCCCCTACAATGAGCAGTTCTTC.

Comments on this clonotype: At one of its ends the junction is not consistent with the germline gene, which may arise from a read error. The chain joins TRBV20-1 to TRBJ2-2; 9 bases match TRBD2. Looked up from germline, CDR1 is DFQATT and CDR2 is SNEGSKA (reference sequence). The CDR3 extends over 17 amino acids. The CDR3 sequence is CSARGAGGPDLSGELFF. In DNA, the CDR3 is TGCAGTGCAAGAGGGGCGGGAGGGCCCGATTTATCCGGGGAGCTGTTTTTT.

The chain joins TRBV6-1 to TRBJ2-5; D tentatively fits TRBD1 or TRBD2 (6 bases each). Trimming took off 5 bases at V and 10 bases at J, with 32 bases between the two ends. Per germline, CDR1 MNHNS and CDR2 SASEGT. The CDR3 spans 18 residues. The CDR3 nucleotides read TGTGCCAGCAGTACGGGGGCTTCAACTTGGGCTGATATCGTGAACCAGTACTTC. As protein: CASSTGASTWADIVNQYF.

The V call is TRBV14, the J call TRBJ1-4, with 8 bases aligning to TRBD1. The CDR3 consists of 16 residues. V trimming: 4 bases; J trimming: 7 bases; junction bases outside the gene matches: 11. Germline loops: CDR1 SGHDN, CDR2 FVKESK. CDR3 in DNA: TGTGCCAGCAGCCGTATTGGACAGGGTGTCGCTGAAAAACTGTTTTTT. Protein: CASSRIGQGVAEKLFF.

J is TRBJ1-1 and V is TRBV7-2; D call uncertain. Trimming pared 5 bases from V and 1 base from J, leaving 14 bases between. The CDR3 has 15 residues. In germline, CDR1 is SGHTA, CDR2 FQGNSA. As DNA, the CDR3 is TGTGCCAGCAGCCCCTGGGATGGGAGGAACACTGAAGCTTTCTTT. The encoded protein is CASSPWDGRNTEAFF.

As to this clonotype: The junction differs from germline at one of its ends, possibly a read error. The rearrangement joins TRBV7-7 to TRBJ2-5; D call uncertain. The germline gives CDR1 SSHAT, CDR2 FNYEAQ (reference sequence). The CDR3 runs 14 residues. This chain's CDR3 is CASSPGPFGETQYF. CDR3 in DNA: TGTGCTAGCAGCCCTGGACCCTTCGGGGAGACCCAGTACTTC.

V and J are TRBV28 and TRBJ2-1, with 11 bases identical to TRBD2. Germline CDR1 MDHEN, CDR2 SYDVKM. The ends lost 4 bases at V and 4 bases at J; junction bases unmatched: 6. The CDR3 is 16 residues long. The CDR3 sequence is CASSSKGLADYNEQFF. The CDR3 nucleotides are TGTGCCAGCAGTTCCAAGGGACTAGCGGATTACAATGAGCAGTTCTTC.

V gene TRBV5-4 combines with J gene TRBJ2-2; the match to TRBD2 covers 7 bases. Germline-derived CDR1 and CDR2 are SGHNT and YYREEE (reference sequence). CDR3 length: 17 amino acids. Trimming took 4 bases from V and 5 from J; bases not matched to a gene: 14. For the CDR3, the DNA is TGTGCCAGCAGCCCTAGGGAGGGCGGGAGTCGGACCGGGGAGCTGTTTTTT. This encodes CASSPREGGSRTGELFF.

This sequence joins TRBV3-1 and TRBJ1-1; 7 nucleotides match TRBD1. Per germline, CDR1 LGHDT and CDR2 YNNKEL (reference sequence). The length of the CDR3 is 14 residues. V gave up 2 bases and J gave up 5 bases; unmatched junction bases: 5. The CDR3 loop reads CASSQRQGRTEAFF. In DNA, the CDR3 is TGTGCCAGCAGCCAACGACAGGGAAGGACTGAAGCTTTCTTT.

The chain has TRBV5-4 and TRBJ2-2, with 8 bases lining up with TRBD2. The trim removed 6 bases at V and 5 bases at J, leaving 9 bases unmatched. CDR1 and CDR2 from the germline V gene are SGHNT and YYREEE (reference sequence). The CDR3 extends over 15 amino acids. The CDR3 nucleotides are TGTGCCAGCAACCCCGGGGCTAGCGGGACCGGGGAGCTGTTTTTT. Translated: CASNPGASGTGELFF.

V usage is TRBV29-1 and J usage is TRBJ1-1, with TRBD1 matching 8 bases. Per the germline V gene, CDR1 is SQVTM and CDR2 is ANQGSEA. Germline trimming cut 4 bases from V and 3 bases from J; bases unmatched to any gene: 7. The CDR3 contains 14 residues. As DNA, the CDR3 is TGCAGCGTTGGAGTACAGGGGGAAGACACTGAAGCTTTCTTT. Translating it yields CSVGVQGEDTEAFF.

The chain has TRBV20-1 and TRBJ2-5; 8 bases align to TRBD2. CDR3 length: 14 residues. In germline, CDR1 is DFQATT, CDR2 SNEGSKA (reference sequence). V was pared by 4 bases and J by 4 bases, with 8 bases of the junction left unmatched. CDR3 nucleotide sequence: TGCAGTGCTATTGGCGGGGGGCCGCGAGAGACCCAGTACTTC. Translation gives CSAIGGGPRETQYF.

This clonotype was counted between two and nine times. The rearrangement links TRBV4-2 to TRBJ2-7, with 13 bases that match TRBD2. This CDR3 is 15 amino acids long. Germline V gene sequence: CDR1 LGHNA, CDR2 YNFKEQ. The trim removed 0 bases at V and 4 bases at J, leaving 0 bases unmatched. CDR3 loop: CASSQELAGGYEQYF. The CDR3 nucleotides read TGTGCCAGCAGCCAAGAACTAGCGGGAGGGTACGAGCAGTACTTC.

The rearrangement uses TRBV9 and TRBJ2-3; perhaps TRBD2 as D (5 bases). V dropped 4 bases and J dropped 1 base, with 10 bases sitting between them. The CDR3 is made up of 14 amino acids. Germline lookup yields CDR1 SGDLS and CDR2 YYNGEE. CDR3 sequence: CASSPLVGTDTQYF. CDR3 DNA sequence: TGTGCCAGCAGCCCACTAGTGGGCACAGATACGCAGTATTTT.

This clonotype was observed once. This chain links TRBV6-2 or TRBV6-3 with TRBJ2-1; 11 nucleotides match TRBD2. With 4 bases clipped from V and 7 bases from J, the junction kept 15 bases outside the gene matches. CDR3 length: 18 amino acids. The germline V gene encodes CDR1 MNHEY and CDR2 SVGEGT. CDR3 loop: CASSLPLRLAGTRNEQFF. DNA of the CDR3: TGTGCCAGCAGTTTACCCCTAAGACTAGCGGGGACCCGGAATGAGCAGTTCTTC.

J is TRBJ2-1 and V is TRBV2, with 9 bases fitting TRBD2. The germline gives CDR1 SNHLY, CDR2 FYNNEI. The CDR3 spans 16 residues. Trimming at V came to 7 bases and at J to 3 bases, leaving 10 bases not matched to a gene. The CDR3 protein is CASTRRREGLYNEQFF. In DNA form, the CDR3 reads TGTGCCAGCACCAGGAGGCGGGAGGGCCTCTACAATGAGCAGTTCTTC.